The next 12 T cell receptor beta chains were all read from a single sample in a study of blood T cells in healthy people across ages. A second PCR of about 7 to 12 cycles used a sample-barcoded 5' primer and a J-beta primer mix. TCRdb passed the 5' RACE reads through MiXCR, listing each CDR3 protein once. The repertoire has about 720,000 distinct CDR3 sequences, about 24% of them found once; the top ten carry roughly 22%. Sample: blood. These TCRs come from a man in his 70s in good health.

This clonotype came up a few times. V is TRBV10-3 and J is TRBJ2-1; D is possibly TRBD1 (5 bases). With the DNA end fitting TRBJ2-7 better, the J assignment may be wrong. The CDR3 covers 12 residues. Germline assignment: CDR1 ENHRY and CDR2 SYGVKD. This chain's CDR3 is CAIKQDLYEQYF. Written as DNA, the CDR3 is TGTGCCATCAAACAGGATCTCTACGAGCAGTACTTC.

The chain carries TRBV6-6 and TRBJ2-1, with TRBD2 matching over 13 bases. The CDR3 extends over 15 amino acids. The germline gives CDR1 MNHNY, CDR2 SVGAGI (reference sequence). The junction had 9 bases not matched to a gene; V was cut back by 6 bases and J by 10 bases. The CDR3 nucleotides read TGTGCCAGCAGGGGAGCTGGACTAGCGGGAGTAGAGCAGTTCTTC. Protein product: CASRGAGLAGVEQFF.

This clonotype was detected a few times. This chain links TRBV29-1 with TRBJ1-5, with 7 bases identical to TRBD1. From germline, CDR1 is SQVTM and CDR2 ANQGSEA. Trimming cost V 4 bases and J 3 bases; bases outside gene matches: 3. This CDR3 is 13 amino acids long. As DNA, the CDR3 is TGCAGCGTTGCGACAGGGAACAATCAGCCCCAGCATTTT. Residues: CSVATGNNQPQHF. Full variable domain (outside the CDR3, taken from reference TRBV29-1 and TRBJ1-5): SAVISQKPSRDICQRGTSLTIQCQVDSQVTMMFWYRQQPGQSLTLIATANQGSEATYESGFVIDKFPISRPNLTFSTLTVSNMSPEDSSIYLCSVATGNNQPQHFGDGTRLSIL.

This clonotype appeared a few times. The chain combines TRBV5-1 with TRBJ2-5, with 11 positions matching TRBD2. The V segment lost 1 base and the J segment 9 bases; nucleotides outside the gene matches: 11. CDR3 size: 16 residues. Looked up from germline, CDR1 is SGHRS and CDR2 is YFSETQ. The CDR3 reads CASSLSLAGGLEAQYF. CDR3 coding DNA: TGCGCCAGCAGCTTGAGTCTAGCGGGAGGACTGGAGGCCCAGTACTTC. The variable domain in full, with the rest retrieved from reference TRBV5-1 and TRBJ2-5, is KAGVTQTPRYLIKTRGQQVTLSCSPISGHRSVSWYQQTPGQGLQFLFEYFSETQRNKGNFPGRFSGRQFSNSRSEMNVSTLELGDSALYLCASSLSLAGGLEAQYFGPGTRLLVL.

The chain uses TRBV7-6 and TRBJ2-7; D not certain. The CDR3 has 11 residues. Germline CDR1 SGHVS, CDR2 FNYEAQ. Trimming cost V 7 bases and J 7 bases, with 11 bases left between them. The CDR3 coding sequence is TGTGCCAGCACCCTCCCTCTAGAGCAGTACGTC. It encodes CASTLPLEQYV.

A few counts support this clonotype. V gene TRBV7-9 combines with J gene TRBJ1-4; unclear D gene. Germline values: CDR1 SEHNR, CDR2 FQNEAQ (reference sequence). V was pared by 2 bases and J by 0 bases, with 7 bases between. The CDR3 is made up of 15 amino acids. The CDR3 nucleotides read TGTGCCAGCAGCTTACGGGCCTCAACTAATGAAAAACTGTTTTTT. Protein sequence: CASSLRASTNEKLFF.

The V call is TRBV12-3 or TRBV12-4, the J call TRBJ2-1; 9 bases are shared with TRBD1. J gave up 5 bases and V 6 bases, and 11 bases lay outside the gene matches. The CDR3 sequence is 16 residues long. CDR3 in amino acids: CASSPGTGTINNEQFF. CDR3 nucleotide sequence: TGTGCCAGCAGCCCCGGGACAGGGACTATAAACAATGAGCAGTTCTTC.

The chain combines TRBV6-5 with TRBJ2-7; 7 nucleotides line up with TRBD1. Gene TRBJ2-1 matches the end of the DNA better, so the J call may be wrong. Germline-derived CDR1 and CDR2 are MNHEY and SVGAGI. CDR3 length equals 14 residues. The CDR3 coding sequence is TGTGCCAGCAGTTCTCGACAGGGCCTTAATGAGCAGTTCTTC. Encoded protein: CASSSRQGLNEQFF.

This clonotype was seen repeatedly, ten times or more. The V gene is TRBV29-1, the J gene TRBJ2-1, with D tentatively TRBD2 (6 bases). Trimming cost V 5 bases and J 8 bases, with 16 bases left between them. In germline, CDR1 is SQVTM, CDR2 ANQGSEA. The CDR3 contains 13 residues. CDR3 sequence (DNA): TGCAGCGTTCTTTTCGGGAGTGTCGATGAGCAGTTCTTC. Protein product: CSVLFGSVDEQFF.

To note about this clonotype: At one end the junction does not follow the germline gene, possibly because of a read error. J is TRBJ1-4 and V is TRBV10-3; a possible D gene is TRBD1 (6 bases). Germline V gene data show CDR1 as ENHRY and CDR2 as SYGVKD. The CDR3 runs 14 residues. CDR3 protein: CAISDHREGEKLVF. The DNA for the CDR3 is TGTGCCATCAGTGACCACAGGGAGGGAGAAAAACTGGTTTTT.

This clonotype has more than one count but fewer than ten. V and J are TRBV5-1 and TRBJ2-5; TRBD1 or TRBD2 may be the D gene (6 bases each). CDR1 SGHRS and CDR2 YFSETQ come from the germline V gene. The CDR3 spans 15 residues. Trimming removed 2 bases at V and 1 base at J, with 12 bases between. CDR3 in DNA: TGCGCCAGCAGCTTTATCGGGGGCCTCCAAGAGACCCAGTACTTC. Its translation: CASSFIGGLQETQYF. Filled out from reference TRBV5-1 and TRBJ2-5, the complete variable domain reads KAGVTQTPRYLIKTRGQQVTLSCSPISGHRSVSWYQQTPGQGLQFLFEYFSETQRNKGNFPGRFSGRQFSNSRSEMNVSTLELGDSALYLCASSFIGGLQETQYFGPGTRLLVL.

Comment on this clonotype: One end of the junction fails to match germline, which may point to a read error. This chain joins TRBV20-1 and TRBJ2-6; D might be TRBD1 (6 bases). Germline loops: CDR1 DFQATT, CDR2 SNEGSKA (reference sequence). This CDR3 spans 15 amino acids. The CDR3 reads CSAREQGKGANVLTF. CDR3 nucleotides: TGCAGTGCGAGAGAACAGGGAAAAGGGGCCAACGTCCTGACTTTC.